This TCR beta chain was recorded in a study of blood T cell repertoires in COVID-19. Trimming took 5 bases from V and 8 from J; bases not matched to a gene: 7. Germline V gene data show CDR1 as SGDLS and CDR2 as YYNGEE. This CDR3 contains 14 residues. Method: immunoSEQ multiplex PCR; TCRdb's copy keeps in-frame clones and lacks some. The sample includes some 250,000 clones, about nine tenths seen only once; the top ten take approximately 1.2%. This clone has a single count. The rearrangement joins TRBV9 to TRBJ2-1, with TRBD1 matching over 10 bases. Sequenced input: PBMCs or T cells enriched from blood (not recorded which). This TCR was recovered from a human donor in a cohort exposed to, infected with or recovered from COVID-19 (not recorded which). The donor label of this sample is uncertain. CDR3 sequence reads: CASRGTGEGHEQFF. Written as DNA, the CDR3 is TGTGCCAGCAGAGGGACAGGGGAGGGCCATGAGCAGTTCTTC.